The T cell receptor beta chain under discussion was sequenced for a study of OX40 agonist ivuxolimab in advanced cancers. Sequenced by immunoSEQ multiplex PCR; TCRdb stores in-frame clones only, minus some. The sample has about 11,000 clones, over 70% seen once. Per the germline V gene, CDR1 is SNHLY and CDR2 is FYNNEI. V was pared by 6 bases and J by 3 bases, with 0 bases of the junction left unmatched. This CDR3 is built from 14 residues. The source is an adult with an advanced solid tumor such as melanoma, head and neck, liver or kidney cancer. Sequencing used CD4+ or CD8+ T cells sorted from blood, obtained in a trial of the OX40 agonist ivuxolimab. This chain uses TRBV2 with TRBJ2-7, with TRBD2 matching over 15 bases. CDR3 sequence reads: CASRGLAGGYEQYF. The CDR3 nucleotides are TGTGCCAGCAGGGGACTAGCGGGAGGCTACGAGCAGTACTTC.